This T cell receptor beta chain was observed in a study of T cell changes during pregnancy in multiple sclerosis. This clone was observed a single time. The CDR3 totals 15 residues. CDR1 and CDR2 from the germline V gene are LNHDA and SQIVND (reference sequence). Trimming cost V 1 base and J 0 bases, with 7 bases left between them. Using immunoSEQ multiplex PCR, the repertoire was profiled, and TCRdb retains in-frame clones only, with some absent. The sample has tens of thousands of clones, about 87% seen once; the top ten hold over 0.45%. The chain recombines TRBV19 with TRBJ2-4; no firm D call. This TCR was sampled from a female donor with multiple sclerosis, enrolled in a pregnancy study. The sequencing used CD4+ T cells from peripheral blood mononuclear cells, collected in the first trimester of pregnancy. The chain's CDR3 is CASSIVTPAKNIQYF. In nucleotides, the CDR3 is TGTGCCAGTAGTATAGTCACACCAGCCAAAAACATTCAGTACTTC.